This T cell receptor (beta chain) was profiled in a study of T cell responses to AZD1222 COVID-19 vaccine. The study, taken as a whole, reports: Mostly white British, mostly female donors; authors suggested clonal diversity may be underestimated. Spike-wide coverage was observed for vaccine-associated CD4 TCRs, with dominant responses at 160-218 and 743-854. Only six people who got AZD1222 tested seropositive at baseline.

Germline values: CDR1 MNHEY, CDR2 SMNVEV (reference sequence). The CDR3 length is 17 residues. J gave up 6 bases and V 5 bases, and 17 bases lay outside the gene matches. Data came from immunoSEQ multiplex PCR; TCRdb stores just in-frame clones and leaves some out. This table has tens of thousands of clones, roughly 89% appearing once. With regard to this clone: Its target is not known.

This receptor was identified in an adult who received the AZD1222 COVID-19 vaccine. The chain has TRBV27 and TRBJ1-2, with TRBD1 matching 8 bases. This specimen consisted of peripheral blood, obtained 28 days after the second AZD1222 dose. The CDR3 DNA sequence: TGTGCCAGCAGTCCCCCCCTGATGCACAGGGGGTTAAATGGCTACACCTTC. It specifies CASSPPLMHRGLNGYTF.